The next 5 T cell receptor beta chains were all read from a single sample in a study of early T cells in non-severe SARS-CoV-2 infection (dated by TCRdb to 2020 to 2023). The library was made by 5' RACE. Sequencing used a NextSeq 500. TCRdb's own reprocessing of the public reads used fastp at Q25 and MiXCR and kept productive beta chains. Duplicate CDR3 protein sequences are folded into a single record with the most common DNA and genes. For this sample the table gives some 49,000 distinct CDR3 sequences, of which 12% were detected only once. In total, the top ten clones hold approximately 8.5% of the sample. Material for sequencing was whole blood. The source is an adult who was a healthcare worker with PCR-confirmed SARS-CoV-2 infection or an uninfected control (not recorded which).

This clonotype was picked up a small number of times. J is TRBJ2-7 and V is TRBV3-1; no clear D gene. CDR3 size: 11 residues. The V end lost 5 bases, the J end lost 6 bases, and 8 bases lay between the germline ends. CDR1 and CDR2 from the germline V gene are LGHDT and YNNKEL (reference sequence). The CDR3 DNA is TGTGCCAGCAGCTCCGGAAGCGAGCAGTACTTC. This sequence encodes CASSSGSEQYF.

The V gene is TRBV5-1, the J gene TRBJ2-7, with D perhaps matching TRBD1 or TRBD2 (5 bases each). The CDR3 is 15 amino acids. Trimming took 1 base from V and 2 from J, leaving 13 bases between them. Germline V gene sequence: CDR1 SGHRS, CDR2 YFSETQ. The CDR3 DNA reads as TGCGCCAGCAGCTTGCGGGGCTCACAGACCTACGAGCAGTACTTC. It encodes CASSLRGSQTYEQYF.

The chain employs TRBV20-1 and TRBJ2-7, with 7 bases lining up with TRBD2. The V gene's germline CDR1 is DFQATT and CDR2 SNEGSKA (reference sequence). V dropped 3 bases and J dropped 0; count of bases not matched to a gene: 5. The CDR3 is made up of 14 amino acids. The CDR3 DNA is TGCAGTGCTAGCCCCAGCGGGGACTCCTACGAGCAGTACTTC. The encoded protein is CSASPSGDSYEQYF.

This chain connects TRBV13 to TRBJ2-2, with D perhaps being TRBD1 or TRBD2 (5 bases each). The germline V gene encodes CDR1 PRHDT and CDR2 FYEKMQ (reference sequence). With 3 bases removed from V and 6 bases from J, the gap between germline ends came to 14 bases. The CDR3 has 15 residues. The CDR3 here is CASSLAAEGSGELFF. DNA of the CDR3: TGTGCCAGCAGCTTGGCCGCCGAGGGGTCCGGGGAGCTGTTTTTT.

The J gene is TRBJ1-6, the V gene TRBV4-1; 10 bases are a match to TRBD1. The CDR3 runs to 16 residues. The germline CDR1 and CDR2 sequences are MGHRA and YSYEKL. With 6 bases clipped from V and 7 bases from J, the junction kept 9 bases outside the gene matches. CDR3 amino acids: CASRKHRGQGNSPLHF. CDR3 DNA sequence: TGCGCCAGCAGAAAGCACCGGGGACAGGGGAATTCACCCCTCCACTTT.